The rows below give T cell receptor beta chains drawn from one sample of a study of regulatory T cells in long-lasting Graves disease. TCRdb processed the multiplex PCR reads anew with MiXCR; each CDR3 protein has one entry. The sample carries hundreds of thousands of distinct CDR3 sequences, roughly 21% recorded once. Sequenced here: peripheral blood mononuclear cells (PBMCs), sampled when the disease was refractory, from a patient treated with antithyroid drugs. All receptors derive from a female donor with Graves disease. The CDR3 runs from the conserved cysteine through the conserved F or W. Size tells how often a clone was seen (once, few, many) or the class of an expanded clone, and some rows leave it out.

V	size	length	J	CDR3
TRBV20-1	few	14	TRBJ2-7	CSARSAGGYYEQYF
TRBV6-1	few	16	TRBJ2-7	CASSEWRTRNSYEQYF
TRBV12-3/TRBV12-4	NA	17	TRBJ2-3	CASSPRASGSGTDTQYF
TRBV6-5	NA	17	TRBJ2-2	CASSFFPTGEFTGELFF
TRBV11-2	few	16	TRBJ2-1	CASSLGYGSSYNEQFF
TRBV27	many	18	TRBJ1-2	CASSSLARGLLRNYGYTF
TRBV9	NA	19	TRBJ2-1	CASSARGSGSGLQSNEQFF
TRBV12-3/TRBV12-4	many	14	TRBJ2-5	CASSLGVGGQTQYF
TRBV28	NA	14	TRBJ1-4	CASSATGGTEKLFF
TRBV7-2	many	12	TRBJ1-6	CASSPGNSPLHF
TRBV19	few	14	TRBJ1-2	CASSPSGGPYGYTF
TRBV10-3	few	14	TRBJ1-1	CAISDLDLKTEAFF
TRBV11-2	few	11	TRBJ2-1	CASSLGTEQFF
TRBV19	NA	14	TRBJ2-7	CASSSHTGSYEQYF
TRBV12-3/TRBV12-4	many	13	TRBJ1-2	CASSLSRHGGYTF
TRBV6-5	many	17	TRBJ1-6	CASSYGIAGWANSPLHF
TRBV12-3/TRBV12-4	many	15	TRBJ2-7	CASSPRGRRFYEQYF
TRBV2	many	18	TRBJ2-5	CATQEGTSGGPSLETQYF
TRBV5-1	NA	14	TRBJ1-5	CASSDGTDNQPQHF
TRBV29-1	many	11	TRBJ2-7	CSGQGSYEQYF
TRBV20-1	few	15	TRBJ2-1	CSARGPAYSYNEQFF
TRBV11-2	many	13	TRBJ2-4	CASNPGGGNIQYF
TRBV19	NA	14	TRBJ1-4	CASSILEFGEKLFF
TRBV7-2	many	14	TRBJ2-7	CASRGPADTYEQYF
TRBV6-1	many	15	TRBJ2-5	CASSEFSGGAETQYF
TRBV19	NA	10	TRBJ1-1	CASRGSEAFF
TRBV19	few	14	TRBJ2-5	CASGGQGVSETQYF
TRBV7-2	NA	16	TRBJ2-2	CASSLGRTGGTGELFF
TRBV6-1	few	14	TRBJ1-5	CASRSGQSNQPQHF
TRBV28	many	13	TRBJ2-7	CAIQRRHSYEQYF
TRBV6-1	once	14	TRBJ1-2	CASSELTGNYGYTF
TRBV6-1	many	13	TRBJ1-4	CASGGTGDEKLFF
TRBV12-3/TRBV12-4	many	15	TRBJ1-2	CASSSNRESDYGYTF
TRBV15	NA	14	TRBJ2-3	CATSRDRGLDTQYF
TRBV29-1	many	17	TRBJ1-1	CSVEIGTGGTTNTEAFF